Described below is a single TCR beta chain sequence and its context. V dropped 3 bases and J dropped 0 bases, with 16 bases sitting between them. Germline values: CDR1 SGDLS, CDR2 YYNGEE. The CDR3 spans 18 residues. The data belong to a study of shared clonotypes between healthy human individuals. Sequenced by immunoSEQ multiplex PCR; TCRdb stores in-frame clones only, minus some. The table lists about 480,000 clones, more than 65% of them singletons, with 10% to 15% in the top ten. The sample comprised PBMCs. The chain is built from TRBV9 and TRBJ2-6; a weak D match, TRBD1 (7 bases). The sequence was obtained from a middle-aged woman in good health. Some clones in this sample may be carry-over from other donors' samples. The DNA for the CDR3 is TGTGCCAGCAGCGCCCGCGGGACAGACACCTCTGGGGCCAACGTCCTGACTTTC. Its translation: CASSARGTDTSGANVLTF.